This TCR beta chain comes out of a study of blood T cell repertoires in COVID-19. V was cut by 4 bases and J by 2 bases, with 10 bases left in between. Germline V gene lookup returns CDR1 LGHDT and CDR2 YNNKEL (reference sequence). This CDR3 contains 14 residues. In assigning cohorts, the study relied on participant-reported clinical history. With respect to this clone: Other DNA sequences within the sample encode an identical CDR3.

Assay used: immunoSEQ multiplex PCR; TCRdb lists only in-frame clones, some missing. This sample has 150,000 to 200,000 clones, with roughly 90% found just once. The gene calls are TRBV3-1 (or the pseudogene TRBV3-2) and TRBJ2-3; perhaps TRBD1 as D (6 bases). The sequencing input was PBMCs or T cells enriched from blood (not recorded which). The TCR sequence derives from a woman between 50 and 59 years old who had recovered from COVID-19. As DNA, the CDR3 is TGTGCCAGCAGCCCATCAGGGGCCACAGATACGCAGTATTTT. It specifies CASSPSGATDTQYF.